One TCR beta chain is described in this entry. What it recognizes is unknown. Germline lookup yields CDR1 SGHAT and CDR2 FQNNGV. The CDR3 loop spans 13 amino acids. V was trimmed by 3 bases and J by 2 bases, leaving 7 bases between them. Assay: immunoSEQ multiplex PCR; the TCRdb copy retains only in-frame clones and omits some. Counted here are 73,000 or so clones, under 70% occurring once; the ten biggest clones make up 5.7%. This sample stems from a study of cytotoxic CD8 clonotypes in ibrutinib-treated CLL. Study summary: Response sampling took place at median 12 months of treatment, range 6 to 36. Mean per-sample yields comprised roughly 260,000 productive templates and tens of thousands of productive rearrangements.

Study findings and constraints: Increased clonality at ibrutinib response gave way to a return toward baseline at progression.

This clonotype originated in a human donor with chronic lymphocytic leukemia. The chain has TRBV11-2 and TRBJ1-1; D is perhaps TRBD1 (5 bases). This specimen consisted of PBMCs, obtained after 12 months of ibrutinib treatment. The CDR3 is CASSFGGNTEAFF. The CDR3 bases are TGTGCCAGCAGCTTCGGGGGTAACACTGAAGCTTTCTTT. Using reference TRBV11-2 and TRBJ1-1 for the parts outside the CDR3, the full variable domain is EAGVAQSPRYKIIEKRQSVAFWCNPISGHATLYWYQQILGQGPKLLIQFQNNGVVDDSQLPKDRFSAERLKGVDSTLKIQPAKLEDSAVYLCASSFGGNTEAFFGQGTRLTVV.